The sequence of this TCR beta chain was determined in a study of cytomegalovirus exposure and HLA in healthy donors. The PCR contained 60 Vbeta and 13 Jbeta primers. TCRdb's copy holds only in-frame clones and misses some; the assay was immunoSEQ multiplex PCR. The sample records about 160,000 clones, about 85% being singletons. The sequence derives from a boy between 2 and 15 years old in good health and CMV-seronegative. Sequences were obtained from PBMCs.

CDR3 protein: CASIQDRGYAEAFF. DNA for the CDR3: TGTGCCAGCATCCAGGACAGGGGGTACGCTGAAGCTTTCTTT. This chain connects TRBV5-4 to TRBJ1-1; 10 bases are a match to TRBD1. The CDR3 runs 14 residues. The germline CDR1 and CDR2 sequences are SGHNT and YYREEE (reference sequence). With 6 bases clipped from V and 6 bases from J, the junction kept 8 bases outside the gene matches.